This T cell receptor beta chain was recovered during a study of T cell clusters in autoimmune cytopenias. As for the study in general: The median distinct TRB clonotype count was approximately 2,400 per sample, from a median 51,575 reads.

This clonotype is deemed large by its frequency. Its antigen remains unidentified. One tube held mixed TRB-A and TRB-B primer pools for touch-down PCR. TCRdb re-called the multiplex PCR reads and gives one entry per CDR3 protein, without DNA. Its clone listing holds under 1,300 distinct CDR3 sequences. TRB amplification used approximately 250 ng of peripheral blood genomic DNA. Whole-study results and caveats: Primary autoimmune cytopenia patients appeared to lack physiological T cell clusters present in healthy donors.

The germline CDR1 and CDR2 sequences are SGHAT and FQDESV (reference sequence). CDR3 length: 16 amino acids. The receptor was derived from a human donor with an autoimmune cytopenia or autoimmune hepatitis (not recorded which). The genes are TRBV11-1 and TRBJ2-1; the D call of TRBD2 rests on TCRdb alone, since no DNA is present to check it. The sample was peripheral blood. CDR3 protein: CASSLNTPASGHEQFF.